The T cell receptor beta chain under discussion was sequenced for a study of T cell responses to AZD1222 COVID-19 vaccine. The CDR3 runs 16 residues. Trimming removed 5 bases from V and 0 bases from J, with 12 bases in between. Germline V gene lookup returns CDR1 KGHDR and CDR2 SFDVKD. TCRdb's table, derived via immunoSEQ multiplex PCR, lists solely in-frame clones and lacks some. The table records 90,000 to 120,000 clones, about nine tenths of them present only once. The receptor comes from an adult in good health. The chain links TRBV24-1 to TRBJ2-2; D might be TRBD1 (6 bases). The sample in question was peripheral blood, obtained on day 0 of AZD1222 vaccination. The CDR3 coding sequence is TGTGCCACCAGTGGGGTTGGGACAACGAACACCGGGGAGCTGTTTTTT. Its translation: CATSGVGTTNTGELFF.